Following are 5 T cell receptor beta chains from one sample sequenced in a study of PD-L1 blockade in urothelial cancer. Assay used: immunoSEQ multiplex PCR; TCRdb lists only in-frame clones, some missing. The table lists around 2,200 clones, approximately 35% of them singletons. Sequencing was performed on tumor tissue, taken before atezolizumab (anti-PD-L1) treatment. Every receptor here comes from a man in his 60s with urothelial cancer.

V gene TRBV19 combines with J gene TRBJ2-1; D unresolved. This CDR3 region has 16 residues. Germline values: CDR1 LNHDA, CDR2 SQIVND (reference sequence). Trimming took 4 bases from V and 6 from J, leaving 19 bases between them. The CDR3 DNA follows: TGTGCCAGTAGTACCCTTAGACAAGTACGAAGCAATGAGCAGTTCTTC. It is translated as CASSTLRQVRSNEQFF.

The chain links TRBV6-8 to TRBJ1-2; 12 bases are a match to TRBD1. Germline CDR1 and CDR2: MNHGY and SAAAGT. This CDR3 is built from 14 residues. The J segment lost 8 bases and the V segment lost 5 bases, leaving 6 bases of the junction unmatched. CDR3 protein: CASSPGQGARGYTF. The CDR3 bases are TGTGCCAGCAGTCCGGGACAGGGGGCGAGGGGCTACACCTTC.

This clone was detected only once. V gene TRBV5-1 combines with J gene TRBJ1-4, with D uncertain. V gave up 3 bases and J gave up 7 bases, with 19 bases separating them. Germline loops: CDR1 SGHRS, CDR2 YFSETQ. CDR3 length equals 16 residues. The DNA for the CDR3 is TGCGCCAGCAGCTCCGGCCCCTCCGGGCTCGGTGAAAAACTGTTTTTT. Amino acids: CASSSGPSGLGEKLFF. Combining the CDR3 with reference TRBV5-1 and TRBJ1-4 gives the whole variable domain KAGVTQTPRYLIKTRGQQVTLSCSPISGHRSVSWYQQTPGQGLQFLFEYFSETQRNKGNFPGRFSGRQFSNSRSEMNVSTLELGDSALYLCASSSGPSGLGEKLFFGSGTQLSVL.

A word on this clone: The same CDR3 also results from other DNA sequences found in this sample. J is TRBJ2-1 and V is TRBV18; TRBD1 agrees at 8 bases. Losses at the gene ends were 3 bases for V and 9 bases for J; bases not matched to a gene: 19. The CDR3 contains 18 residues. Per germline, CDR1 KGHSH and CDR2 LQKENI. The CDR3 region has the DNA TGTGCCAGCTCACCCCGAACGTGGACGGACAGGGCCCATGCTGAGCAGTTCTTC. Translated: CASSPRTWTDRAHAEQFF.

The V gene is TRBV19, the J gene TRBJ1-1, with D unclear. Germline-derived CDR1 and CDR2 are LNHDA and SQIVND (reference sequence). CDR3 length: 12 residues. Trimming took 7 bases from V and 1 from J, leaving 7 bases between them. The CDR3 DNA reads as TGTGCCAGTATCCAGAAGAACACTGAAGCTTTCTTT. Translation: CASIQKNTEAFF.